This TCR beta chain was sequenced for a study of shared clonotypes between healthy human individuals. The data were produced by immunoSEQ multiplex PCR, yet TCRdb's version contains in-frame clones alone and is incomplete. The data show hundreds of thousands of clones, around 67% seen once. J was trimmed by 6 bases and V by 3 bases; bases with no gene match: 5. The germline V gene has CDR1 SGHRS and CDR2 YFSETQ. The CDR3 loop spans 14 amino acids. The specimen was memory CD4+ T cells sorted from blood. Subset defined: CD45RA-negative fraction. This chain uses TRBV5-1 with TRBJ2-7; 11 bases align to TRBD2. The receptor was derived from a woman under 40 in good health. CDR3 sequence: CASSSTSGIFEQYF. DNA for the CDR3: TGCGCCAGCAGCTCGACTAGCGGGATATTCGAGCAGTACTTC.